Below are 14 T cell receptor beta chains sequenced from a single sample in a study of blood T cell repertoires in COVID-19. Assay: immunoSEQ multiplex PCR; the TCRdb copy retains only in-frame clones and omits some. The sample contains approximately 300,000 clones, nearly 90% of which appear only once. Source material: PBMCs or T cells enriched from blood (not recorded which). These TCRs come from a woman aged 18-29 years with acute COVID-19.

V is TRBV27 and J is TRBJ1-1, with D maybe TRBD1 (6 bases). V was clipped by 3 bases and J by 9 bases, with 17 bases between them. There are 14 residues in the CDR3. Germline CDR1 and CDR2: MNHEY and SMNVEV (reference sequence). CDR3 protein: CASSFRDRGQKAFF. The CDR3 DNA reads TGTGCCAGCAGTTTTAGGGATCGGGGACAAAAAGCTTTCTTT.

CDR3 nucleotide sequence: TGTGCCAGTGAGACTCTGGGACAGGGGGCTCGGACTGAAGCTTTCTTT. It codes for CASETLGQGARTEAFF. The V and J genes are TRBV19 and TRBJ1-1; 12 nucleotides agree with TRBD1. This CDR3 contains 16 residues. The germline gives CDR1 LNHDA, CDR2 SQIVND (reference sequence). V gave up 8 bases and J gave up 5 bases; unmatched junction bases: 12.

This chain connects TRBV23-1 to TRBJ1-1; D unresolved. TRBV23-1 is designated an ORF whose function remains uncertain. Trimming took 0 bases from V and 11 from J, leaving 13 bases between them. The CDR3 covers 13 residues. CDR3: CASSQSTVGSAFF. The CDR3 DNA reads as TGCGCCAGCAGTCAATCTACAGTCGGGAGTGCTTTCTTT.

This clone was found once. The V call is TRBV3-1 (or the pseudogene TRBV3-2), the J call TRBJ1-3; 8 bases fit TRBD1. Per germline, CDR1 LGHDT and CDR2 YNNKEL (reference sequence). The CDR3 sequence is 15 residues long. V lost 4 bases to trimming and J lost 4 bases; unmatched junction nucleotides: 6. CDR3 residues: CASSLRSGGGNTIYF. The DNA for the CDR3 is TGTGCCAGCAGCCTTAGGTCAGGGGGCGGAAACACCATATATTTT.

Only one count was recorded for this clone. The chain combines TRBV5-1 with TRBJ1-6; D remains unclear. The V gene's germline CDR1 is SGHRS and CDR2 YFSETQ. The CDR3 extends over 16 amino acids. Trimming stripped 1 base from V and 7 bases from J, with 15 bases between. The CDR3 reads CASSLIGGLENSPLHF. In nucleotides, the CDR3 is TGCGCCAGCAGCTTGATTGGCGGACTAGAGAATTCACCCCTCCACTTT.

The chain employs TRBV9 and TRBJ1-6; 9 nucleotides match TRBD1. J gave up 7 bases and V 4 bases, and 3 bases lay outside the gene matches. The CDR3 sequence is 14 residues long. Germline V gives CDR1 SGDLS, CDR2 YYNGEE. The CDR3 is CASSPGTGNSPLHF. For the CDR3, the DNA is TGTGCCAGCAGCCCCGGGACAGGGAATTCACCCCTCCACTTT.

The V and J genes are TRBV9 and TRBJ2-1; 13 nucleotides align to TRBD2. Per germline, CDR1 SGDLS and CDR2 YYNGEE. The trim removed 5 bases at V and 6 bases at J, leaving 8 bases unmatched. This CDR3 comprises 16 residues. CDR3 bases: TGTGCCAGCAGGTCTCGCGGGACTAGCGGGATCAATGAGCAGTTCTTC. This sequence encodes CASRSRGTSGINEQFF.

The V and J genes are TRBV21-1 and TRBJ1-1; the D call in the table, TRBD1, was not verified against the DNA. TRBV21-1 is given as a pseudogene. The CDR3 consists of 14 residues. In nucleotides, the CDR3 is TGTGCCGTTCCATCTTCCACAGGGGAGCCTGAAGCTTTCTTT. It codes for CAVPSSTGEPEAFF.

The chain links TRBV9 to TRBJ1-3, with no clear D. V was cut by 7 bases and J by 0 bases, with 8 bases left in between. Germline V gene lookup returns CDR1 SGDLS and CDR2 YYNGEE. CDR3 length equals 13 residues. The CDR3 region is CASGTYSGNTIYF. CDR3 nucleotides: TGTGCCAGCGGTACTTACTCTGGAAACACCATATATTTT. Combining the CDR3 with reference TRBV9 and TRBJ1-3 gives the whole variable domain DSGVTQTPKHLITATGQRVTLRCSPRSGDLSVYWYQQSLDQGLQFLIQYYNGEERAKGNILERFSAQQFPDLHSELNLSSLELGDSALYFCASGTYSGNTIYFGEGSWLTVV.

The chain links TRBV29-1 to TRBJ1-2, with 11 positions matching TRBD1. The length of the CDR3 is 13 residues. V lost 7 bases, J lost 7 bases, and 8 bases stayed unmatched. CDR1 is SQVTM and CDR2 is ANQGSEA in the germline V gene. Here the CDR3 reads CSAGQGALGGYTF. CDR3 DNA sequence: TGCAGCGCTGGACAGGGGGCGCTTGGTGGCTACACCTTC.

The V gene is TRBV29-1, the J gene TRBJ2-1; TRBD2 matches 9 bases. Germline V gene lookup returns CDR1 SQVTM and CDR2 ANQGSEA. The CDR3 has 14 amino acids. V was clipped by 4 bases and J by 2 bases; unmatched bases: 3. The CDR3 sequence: CSVAIAGAYNEQFF. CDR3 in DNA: TGCAGCGTTGCTATAGCGGGAGCCTACAATGAGCAGTTCTTC.

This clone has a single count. The CDR3 sequence is CASSSPTGWNSPLHF. Here the CDR3 DNA reads TGTGCCAGCAGTTCCCCGACAGGGTGGAATTCACCCCTCCACTTT. The chain recombines TRBV28 with TRBJ1-6; 7 nucleotides line up with TRBD1. CDR3 length: 15 residues. In germline, CDR1 is MDHEN, CDR2 SYDVKM. Unmatched junction bases numbered 7, after V lost 4 bases and J lost 7 bases.

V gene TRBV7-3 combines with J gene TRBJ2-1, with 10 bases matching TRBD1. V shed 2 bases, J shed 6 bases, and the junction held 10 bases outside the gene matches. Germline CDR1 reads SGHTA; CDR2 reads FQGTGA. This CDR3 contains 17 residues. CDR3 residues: CASSLRPGQGPANEQFF. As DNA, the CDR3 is TGTGCCAGCAGCTTACGCCCGGGACAGGGGCCGGCCAATGAGCAGTTCTTC.

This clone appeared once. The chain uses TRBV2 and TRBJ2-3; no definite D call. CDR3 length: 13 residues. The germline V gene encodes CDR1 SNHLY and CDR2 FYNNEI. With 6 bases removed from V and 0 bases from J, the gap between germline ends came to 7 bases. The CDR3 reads CASRLTSTDTQYF. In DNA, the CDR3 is TGTGCCAGCAGATTGACTAGCACAGATACGCAGTATTTT.